This TCR beta chain emerged from a study of tissue T cells after allogeneic stem cell transplantation. Germline V gene lookup returns CDR1 KGHPV and CDR2 FQNQEV (reference sequence). J was trimmed by 1 base and V by 5 bases; bases with no gene match: 3. The CDR3 loop spans 14 amino acids. Study-level results: Tissue-detected TCR repertoire was only partly captured by blood and spleen T cells. Few T cell clones were shared across patients, but motif clusters showed tissue-specific shared signatures. Alloreactivity or antigen specificity of tissue TCRs was not determined; some clones might be host cells.

Sequencing of TCRbeta CDR3 at survey depth gave sequences and template counts. Clones were sequenced by immunoSEQ multiplex PCR, and TCRdb holds only the in-frame ones, with some missing. The repertoire includes roughly 8,200 clones, approximately 45% of them detected once, and roughly 2% sits in the top ten. Time point defined: mouse harvest day 7 after allogeneic transplant. The graft held 10^6 splenic CD5+ T cells and 10^7 T-cell-depleted bone marrow cells. Details on this clone: Its antigen is not identified. Germline and genes: mouse. The CDR3 goes on 1 residue after the read ends, and that part is filled in from the germline J gene.

The rearrangement links TRBV26 to TRBJ2-4, with TRBD1 identical over 7 bases. Sequenced: skin. The receptor's source is a female BALB/c mouse given C57BL/6 T cells with graft-versus-host disease after an allogeneic hematopoietic cell transplant. The CDR3 bases that were read are TGTGCCAGCAGTATGACAGGGCGTCAAAACACCTTGTAC. This translates into CASSMTGRQNTLY. The entire CDR3 sequence reads CASSMTGRQNTLYF. Based on the CDR3 plus reference TRBV26 and TRBJ2-4, the full variable domain is NSKVIQTPRYLVKGQGQKAKMRCIPEKGHPVVFWYQQNKNNEFKFLINFQNQEVLQQIDMTEKRFSAECPSNSPCSLEIQSSEAGDSALYLCASSMTGRQNTLYFGAGTRLSVL.